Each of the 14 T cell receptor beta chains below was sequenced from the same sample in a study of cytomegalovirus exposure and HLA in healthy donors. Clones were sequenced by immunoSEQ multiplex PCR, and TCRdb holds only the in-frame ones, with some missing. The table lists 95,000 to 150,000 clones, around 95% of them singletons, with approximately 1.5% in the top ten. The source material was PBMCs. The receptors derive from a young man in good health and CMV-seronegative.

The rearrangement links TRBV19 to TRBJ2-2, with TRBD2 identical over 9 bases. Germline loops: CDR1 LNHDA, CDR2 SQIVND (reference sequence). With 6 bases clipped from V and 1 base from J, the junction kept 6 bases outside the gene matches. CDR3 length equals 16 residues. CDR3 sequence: CASRVAGEGNTGELFF. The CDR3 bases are TGTGCCAGTAGGGTAGCGGGAGAGGGGAACACCGGGGAGCTGTTTTTT.

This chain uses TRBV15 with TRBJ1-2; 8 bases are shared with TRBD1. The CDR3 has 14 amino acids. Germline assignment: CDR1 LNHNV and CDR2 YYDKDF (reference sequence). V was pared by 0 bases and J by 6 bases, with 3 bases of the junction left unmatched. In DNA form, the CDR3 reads TGTGCCACCAGCAGAGACCAGACAGGGGATGGCTACACCTTC. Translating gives CATSRDQTGDGYTF.

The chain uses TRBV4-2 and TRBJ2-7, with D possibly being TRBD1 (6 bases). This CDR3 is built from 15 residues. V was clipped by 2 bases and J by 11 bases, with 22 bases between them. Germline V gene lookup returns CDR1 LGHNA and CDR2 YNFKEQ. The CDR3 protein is CASSQFRAQGQEEYF. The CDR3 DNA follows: TGTGCCAGCAGCCAATTCCGGGCCCAGGGGCAGGAGGAGTACTTC.

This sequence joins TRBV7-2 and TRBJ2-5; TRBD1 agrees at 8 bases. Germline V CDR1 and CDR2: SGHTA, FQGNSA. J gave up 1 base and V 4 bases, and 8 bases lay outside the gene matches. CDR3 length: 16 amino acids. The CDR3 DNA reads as TGTGCCAGCAGCTCGTCAGGGGGCGCGGGCCAAGAGACCCAGTACTTC. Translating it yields CASSSSGGAGQETQYF. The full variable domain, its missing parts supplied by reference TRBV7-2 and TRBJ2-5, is GAGVSQSPSNKVTEKGKDVELRCDPISGHTALYWYRQSLGQGLEFLIYFQGNSAPDKSGLPSDRFSAERTGGSVSTLTIQRTQQEDSAVYLCASSSSGGAGQETQYFGPGTRLLVL.

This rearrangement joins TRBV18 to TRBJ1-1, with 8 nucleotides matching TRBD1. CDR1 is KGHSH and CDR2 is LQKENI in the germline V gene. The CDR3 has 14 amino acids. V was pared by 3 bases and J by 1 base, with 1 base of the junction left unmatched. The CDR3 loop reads CASSPQGANTEAFF. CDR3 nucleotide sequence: TGTGCCAGCTCACCGCAGGGGGCGAACACTGAAGCTTTCTTT.

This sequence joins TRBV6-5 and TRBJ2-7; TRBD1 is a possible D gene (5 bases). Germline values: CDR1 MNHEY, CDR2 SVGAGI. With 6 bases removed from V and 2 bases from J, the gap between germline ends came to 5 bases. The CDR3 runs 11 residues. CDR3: CASRGAYEQYF. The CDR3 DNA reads TGTGCCAGCAGAGGGGCCTACGAGCAGTACTTC.

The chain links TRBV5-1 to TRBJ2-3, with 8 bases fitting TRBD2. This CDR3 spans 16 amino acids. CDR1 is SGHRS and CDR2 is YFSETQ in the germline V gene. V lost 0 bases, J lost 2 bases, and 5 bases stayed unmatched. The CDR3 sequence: CASSLGVGGVTDTQYF. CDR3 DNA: TGCGCCAGCAGCTTGGGCGTCGGGGGGGTCACAGATACGCAGTATTTT.

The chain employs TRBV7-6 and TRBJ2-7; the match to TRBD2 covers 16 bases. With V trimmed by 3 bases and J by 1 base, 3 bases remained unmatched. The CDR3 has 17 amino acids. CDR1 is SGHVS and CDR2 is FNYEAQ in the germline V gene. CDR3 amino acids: CASSFGTSGRGSYEQYF. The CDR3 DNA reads TGTGCCAGCAGCTTCGGGACTAGCGGGAGGGGTTCCTACGAGCAGTACTTC. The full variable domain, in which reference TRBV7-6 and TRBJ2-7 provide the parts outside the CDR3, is GAGVSQSPRYKVTKRGQDVALRCDPISGHVSLYWYRQALGQGPEFLTYFNYEAQQDKSGLPNDRFSAERPEGSISTLTIQRTEQRDSAMYRCASSFGTSGRGSYEQYFGPGTRLTVT.

CDR3 sequence reads: CSATGGETQYF. The CDR3 region has the DNA TGCAGTGCAACCGGAGGGGAGACCCAGTACTTC. The V gene is TRBV20-1, the J gene TRBJ2-5; D possibly corresponds to TRBD2 (6 bases). V was shortened by 6 bases and J by 5 bases, with 10 bases between the two germline ends. The CDR3 extends over 11 amino acids. Germline assignment: CDR1 DFQATT and CDR2 SNEGSKA (reference sequence).

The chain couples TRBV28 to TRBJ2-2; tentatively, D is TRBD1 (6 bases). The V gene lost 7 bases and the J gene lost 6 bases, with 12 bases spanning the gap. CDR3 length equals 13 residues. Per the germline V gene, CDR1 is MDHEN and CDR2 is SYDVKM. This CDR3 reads CASTLGQPGELFF. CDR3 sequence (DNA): TGTGCCAGCACCTTAGGACAGCCCGGGGAGCTGTTTTTT.

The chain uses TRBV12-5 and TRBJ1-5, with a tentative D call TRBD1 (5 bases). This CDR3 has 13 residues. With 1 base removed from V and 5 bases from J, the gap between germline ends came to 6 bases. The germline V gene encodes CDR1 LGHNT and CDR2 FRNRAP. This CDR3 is CASGLARDQPQHF. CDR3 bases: TGTGCTAGTGGTTTGGCCAGGGATCAGCCCCAGCATTTT.

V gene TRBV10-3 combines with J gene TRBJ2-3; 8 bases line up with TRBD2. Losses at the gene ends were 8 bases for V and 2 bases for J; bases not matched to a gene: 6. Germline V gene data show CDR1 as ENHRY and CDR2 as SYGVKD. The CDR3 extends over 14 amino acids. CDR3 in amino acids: CAIAHSGNTDTQYF. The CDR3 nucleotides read TGTGCCATCGCTCATAGCGGGAACACAGATACGCAGTATTTT.

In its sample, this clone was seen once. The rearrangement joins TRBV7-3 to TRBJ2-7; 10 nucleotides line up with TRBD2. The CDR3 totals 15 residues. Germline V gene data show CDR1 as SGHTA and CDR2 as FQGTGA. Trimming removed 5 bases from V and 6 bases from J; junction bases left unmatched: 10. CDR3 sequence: CASSKLLAGMGEQYF. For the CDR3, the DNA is TGTGCCAGCAGCAAATTACTAGCGGGAATGGGCGAGCAGTACTTC.

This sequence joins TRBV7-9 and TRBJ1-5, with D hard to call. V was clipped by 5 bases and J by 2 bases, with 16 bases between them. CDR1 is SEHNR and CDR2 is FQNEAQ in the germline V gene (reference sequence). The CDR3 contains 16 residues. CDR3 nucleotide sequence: TGTGCCAGCAGCCTGATTACCCCCACTGGCAATCAGCCCCAGCATTTT. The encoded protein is CASSLITPTGNQPQHF. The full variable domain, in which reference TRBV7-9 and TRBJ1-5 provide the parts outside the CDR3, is DTGVSQNPRHKITKRGQNVTFRCDPISEHNRLYWYRQTLGQGPEFLTYFQNEAQLEKSRLLSDRFSAERPKGSFSTLEIQRTEQGDSAMYLCASSLITPTGNQPQHFGDGTRLSIL.